Each of the 10 T cell receptor beta chains below was sequenced from the same sample in a study of blood T cells in healthy people across ages. Through a sample-barcoded 5' primer and a J-beta primer mix, a second PCR was run for roughly 6 to 12 cycles. TCRdb itself ran the 5' RACE reads through MiXCR, one entry per CDR3 protein. The sample has about 1,500,000 distinct CDR3 sequences, 35% to 45% seen once; the top ten hold roughly 7.9%. The specimen was blood. The receptors here all came from a woman between 18 and 29 years old in good health.

About this clonotype: A much larger clone differs by one base, so this may be a read error. V usage is TRBV4-1 and J usage is TRBJ2-1; no clear D. Germline CDR1 MGHRA, CDR2 YSYEKL. The CDR3 is 14 residues long. This chain's CDR3 is CASGQVPSTDEQFF. The CDR3 DNA follows: TGCGCCAGCGGCCAAGTTCCGTCCACGGATGAGCAGTTCTTC.

This clonotype has just one count. The chain links TRBV6-6 to TRBJ2-7; 9 bases agree with TRBD2. After removal of 6 bases from V and 1 base from J, the junction contained 10 bases not matched to a gene. Germline V gene lookup returns CDR1 MNHNY and CDR2 SVGAGI (reference sequence). The CDR3 length is 16 residues. The CDR3 bases are TGTGCCAGCAGCATCTCGTCTAGCGGGATGTCCTACGAGCAGTACTTC. As protein: CASSISSSGMSYEQYF.

Here the CDR3 DNA reads TGCGCCAGCAGCGGTTACTGGACCACACTCGGCAATGAGCAGTTCTTC. Translation gives CASSGYWTTLGNEQFF. The chain has TRBV5-1 and TRBJ2-1; no firm D call. Trimming pared 4 bases from V and 6 bases from J, leaving 20 bases between. The germline gives CDR1 SGHRS, CDR2 YFSETQ. The CDR3 spans 16 residues.

V gene TRBV5-6 combines with J gene TRBJ2-3, with D perhaps assigned TRBD1 or TRBD2 (5 bases each). Germline CDR1 is SGHDT and CDR2 is YYEEEE. The CDR3 extends over 16 amino acids. Deletions cut 3 bases from V and 3 bases from J, with 17 bases between. The CDR3 sequence is CASSWGRDLSTDTQYF. Here the CDR3 DNA reads TGTGCCAGCAGCTGGGGCCGGGACCTAAGTACAGATACGCAGTATTTT.

In the case of this clonotype: At one end, the junction sequence differs from germline, possibly due to a read error. CDR3 in amino acids: CASSFGGGEYERYF. The CDR3 nucleotides are TGTGCCAGCAGTTTCGGGGGTGGAGAGTACGAGCGGTACTTC. The chain carries TRBV12-3 or TRBV12-4 and TRBJ2-7; D possibly corresponds to TRBD2 (6 bases). The CDR3 extends over 14 amino acids.

The chain links TRBV5-1 to TRBJ2-3, with 9 bases aligning to TRBD2. CDR1 and CDR2 (germline): SGHRS, YFSETQ. This CDR3 is built from 17 residues. Trimming cost V 1 base and J 4 bases; bases outside gene matches: 10. CDR3 coding DNA: TGCGCCAGCAGCTTGCTGCGGGAGGGCCCTTCGGCAGATACGCAGTATTTT. This translates into CASSLLREGPSADTQYF.

This clonotype was seen ten or more times. V gene TRBV29-1 combines with J gene TRBJ2-7; D might be TRBD2 (5 bases). This CDR3 has 13 residues. V lost 6 bases, J lost 0 bases, and 12 bases lay in between. The germline gives CDR1 SQVTM, CDR2 ANQGSEA. In DNA form, the CDR3 reads TGCAGCGTCCGGAGAGAGGGCTCCTACGAGCAGTACTTC. Its translation is CSVRREGSYEQYF.

This chain uses TRBV6-2 or TRBV6-3 with TRBJ2-2; D uncertain. Germline V gives CDR1 MNHEY, CDR2 SVGEGT. The CDR3 consists of 13 residues. Trimming removed 8 bases at V and 6 bases at J, with 13 bases between. CDR3 loop: CASEKAVPGELFF. The CDR3 DNA follows: TGTGCCAGCGAAAAGGCGGTTCCCGGGGAGCTGTTTTTT.

A few counts support this clonotype. The CDR3 loop reads CASSLRETNEKLFF. DNA for the CDR3: TGTGCCAGCAGTCTCAGGGAAACTAATGAAAAACTGTTTTTT. The chain couples TRBV14 to TRBJ1-4; D possibly corresponds to TRBD1 (5 bases). The CDR3 spans 14 residues. The V gene lost 6 bases and the J gene lost 1 base, with 9 bases spanning the gap. Per germline, CDR1 SGHDN and CDR2 FVKESK. Full variable domain (rest looked up from reference TRBV14 and TRBJ1-4): EAGVTQFPSHSVIEKGQTVTLRCDPISGHDNLYWYRRVMGKEIKFLLHFVKESKQDESGMPNNRFLAERTGGTYSTLKVQPAELEDSGVYFCASSLRETNEKLFFGSGTQLSVL.

The chain has TRBV28 and TRBJ1-5; 8 bases are shared with TRBD1. The CDR3 runs to 16 residues. Losses at the gene ends were 0 bases for V and 3 bases for J; bases not matched to a gene: 4. Germline assignment: CDR1 MDHEN and CDR2 SYDVKM. The CDR3 spells CASSLWWTGNNQPQHF. CDR3 nucleotide sequence: TGTGCCAGCAGTTTATGGTGGACAGGGAACAATCAGCCCCAGCATTTT.